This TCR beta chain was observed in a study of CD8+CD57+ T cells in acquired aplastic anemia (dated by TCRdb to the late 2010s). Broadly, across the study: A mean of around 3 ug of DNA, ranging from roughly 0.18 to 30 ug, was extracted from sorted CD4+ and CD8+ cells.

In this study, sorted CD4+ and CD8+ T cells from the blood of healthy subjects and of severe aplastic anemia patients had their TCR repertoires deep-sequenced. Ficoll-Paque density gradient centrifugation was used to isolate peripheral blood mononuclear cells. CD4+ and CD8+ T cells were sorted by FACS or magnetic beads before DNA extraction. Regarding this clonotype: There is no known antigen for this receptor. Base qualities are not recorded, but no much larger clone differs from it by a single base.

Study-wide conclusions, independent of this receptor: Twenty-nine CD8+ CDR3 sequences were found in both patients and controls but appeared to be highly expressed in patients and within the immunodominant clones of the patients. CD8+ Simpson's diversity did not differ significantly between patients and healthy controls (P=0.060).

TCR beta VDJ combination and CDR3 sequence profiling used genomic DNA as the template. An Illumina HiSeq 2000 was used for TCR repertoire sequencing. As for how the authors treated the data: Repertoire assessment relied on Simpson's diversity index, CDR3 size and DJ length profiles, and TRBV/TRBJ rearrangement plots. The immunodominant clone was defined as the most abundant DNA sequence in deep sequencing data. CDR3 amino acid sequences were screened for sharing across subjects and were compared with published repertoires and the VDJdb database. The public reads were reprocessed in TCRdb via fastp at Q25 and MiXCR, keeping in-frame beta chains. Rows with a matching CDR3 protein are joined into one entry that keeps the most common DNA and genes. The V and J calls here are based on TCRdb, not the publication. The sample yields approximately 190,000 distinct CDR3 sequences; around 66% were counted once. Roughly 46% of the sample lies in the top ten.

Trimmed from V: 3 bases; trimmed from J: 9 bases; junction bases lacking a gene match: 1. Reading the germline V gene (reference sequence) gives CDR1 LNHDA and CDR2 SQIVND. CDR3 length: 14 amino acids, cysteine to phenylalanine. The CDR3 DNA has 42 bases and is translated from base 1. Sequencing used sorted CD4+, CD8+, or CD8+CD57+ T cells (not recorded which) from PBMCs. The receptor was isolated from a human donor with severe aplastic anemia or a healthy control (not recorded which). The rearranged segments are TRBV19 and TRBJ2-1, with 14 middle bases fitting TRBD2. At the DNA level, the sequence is TGTGCCAGTAGTATTGGACTAGCGGGAGGTGAGCAGTTCTTC. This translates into CASSIGLAGGEQFF.